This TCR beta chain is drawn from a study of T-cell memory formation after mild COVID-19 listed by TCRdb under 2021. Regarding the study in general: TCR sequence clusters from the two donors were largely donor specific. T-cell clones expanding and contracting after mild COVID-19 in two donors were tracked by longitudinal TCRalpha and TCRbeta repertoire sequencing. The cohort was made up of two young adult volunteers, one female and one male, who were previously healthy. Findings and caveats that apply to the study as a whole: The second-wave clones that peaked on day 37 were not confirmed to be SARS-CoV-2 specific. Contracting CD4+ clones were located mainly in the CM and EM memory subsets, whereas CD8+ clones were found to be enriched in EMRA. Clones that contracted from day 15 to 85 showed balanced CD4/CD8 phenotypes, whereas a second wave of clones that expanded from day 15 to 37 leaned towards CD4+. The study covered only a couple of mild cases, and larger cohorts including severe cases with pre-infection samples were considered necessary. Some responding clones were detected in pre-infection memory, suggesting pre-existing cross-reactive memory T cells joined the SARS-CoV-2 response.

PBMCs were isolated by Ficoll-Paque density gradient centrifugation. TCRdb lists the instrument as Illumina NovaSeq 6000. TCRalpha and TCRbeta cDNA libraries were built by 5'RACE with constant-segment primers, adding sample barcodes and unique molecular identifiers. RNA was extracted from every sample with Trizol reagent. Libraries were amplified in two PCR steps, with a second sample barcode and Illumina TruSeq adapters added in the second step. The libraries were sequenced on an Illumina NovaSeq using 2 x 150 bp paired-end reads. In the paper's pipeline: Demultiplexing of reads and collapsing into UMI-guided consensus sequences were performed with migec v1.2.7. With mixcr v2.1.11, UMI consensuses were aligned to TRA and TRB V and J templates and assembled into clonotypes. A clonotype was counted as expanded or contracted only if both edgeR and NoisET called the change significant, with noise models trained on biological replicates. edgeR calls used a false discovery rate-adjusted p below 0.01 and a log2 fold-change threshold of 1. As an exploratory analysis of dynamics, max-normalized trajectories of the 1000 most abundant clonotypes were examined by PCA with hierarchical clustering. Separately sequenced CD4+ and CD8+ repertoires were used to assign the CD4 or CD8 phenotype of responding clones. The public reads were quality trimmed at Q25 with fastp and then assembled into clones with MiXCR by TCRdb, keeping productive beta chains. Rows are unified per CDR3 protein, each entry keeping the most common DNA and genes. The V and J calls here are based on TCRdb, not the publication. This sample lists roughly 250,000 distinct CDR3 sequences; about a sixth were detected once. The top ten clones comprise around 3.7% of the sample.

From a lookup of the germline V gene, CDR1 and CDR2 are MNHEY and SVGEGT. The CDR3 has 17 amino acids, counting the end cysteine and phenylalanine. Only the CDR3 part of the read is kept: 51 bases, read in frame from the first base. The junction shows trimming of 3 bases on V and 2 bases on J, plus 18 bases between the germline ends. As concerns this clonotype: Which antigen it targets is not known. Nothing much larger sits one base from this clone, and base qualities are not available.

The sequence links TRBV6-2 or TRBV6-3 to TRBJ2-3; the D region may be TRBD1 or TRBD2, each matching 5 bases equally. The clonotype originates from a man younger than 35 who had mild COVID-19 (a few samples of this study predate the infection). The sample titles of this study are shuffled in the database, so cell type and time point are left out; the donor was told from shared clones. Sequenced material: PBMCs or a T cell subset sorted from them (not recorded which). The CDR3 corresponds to CASSYFPGLGTTDTQYF. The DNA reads TGTGCCAGCAGTTATTTCCCGGGGCTGGGGACCACAGATACGCAGTATTTT.